One T cell receptor (beta chain) is described in this entry. These data are taken from a study of blood T cell repertoires in COVID-19. Study overall: PBMCs, B-cell-depleted T cells, or T cells were the source of the cDNA or gDNA that made up the material.

Measured with immunoSEQ multiplex PCR; TCRdb has only the in-frame clones, and not every one. This sample has roughly 220,000 clones, with about nine tenths found just once. For recovered donors of Cohort 3, there were two negative PCRs, clearance, or symptom resolution. From germline, CDR1 is SGDLS and CDR2 YYNGEE. The CDR3 runs 17 residues. The V segment lost 1 base and the J segment 9 bases; nucleotides outside the gene matches: 17. The chain has TRBV9 and TRBJ2-7; 9 bases agree with TRBD1. The source of this sequence is a woman aged 30 to 39 who had recovered from COVID-19. Sequencing was performed on PBMCs or T cells enriched from blood (not recorded which). The CDR3 loop is CASSVSDRGHSGSGQYF. CDR3 nucleotide sequence: TGTGCCAGCAGCGTATCGGACAGGGGTCATTCTGGGTCAGGGCAGTACTTC.